The present T cell receptor beta chain was sequenced within a study of blood T cell repertoires in COVID-19. On the study more broadly: Italy, Spain and the United States were the sources of the convalescent and acute COVID-19 samples. T cells, B-cell-depleted T cells, or PBMCs provided the cDNA or gDNA that served as material.

The CDR3 is 14 amino acids. V lost 3 bases and J lost 1, with 8 bases in between. CDR1 and CDR2 (germline): SGHDN, FVKESK. Authors' methods: Nucleated cell number was recorded as an estimate derived from reference gene primer amplification. Profiling relied on immunoSEQ multiplex PCR, and the TCRdb table lists in-frame clones only, not all of them. That table gives V, J and clone size, and the DNA gave D and trimming. In the table there are roughly 120,000 clones, 60% to 85% of which are singletons. V gene TRBV14 combines with J gene TRBJ2-3; D call uncertain. The sequence was obtained from a human donor with acute or convalescent COVID-19. The donor label of this sample is uncertain. Sequences were obtained from peripheral blood. CDR3 protein: CASSHPGRTDTQYF. The CDR3 nucleotides are TGTGCCAGCAGCCACCCTGGGCGCACAGATACGCAGTATTTT. The full variable domain, rest sourced from reference TRBV14 and TRBJ2-3, is EAGVTQFPSHSVIEKGQTVTLRCDPISGHDNLYWYRRVMGKEIKFLLHFVKESKQDESGMPNNRFLAERTGGTYSTLKVQPAELEDSGVYFCASSHPGRTDTQYFGPGTRLTVL.